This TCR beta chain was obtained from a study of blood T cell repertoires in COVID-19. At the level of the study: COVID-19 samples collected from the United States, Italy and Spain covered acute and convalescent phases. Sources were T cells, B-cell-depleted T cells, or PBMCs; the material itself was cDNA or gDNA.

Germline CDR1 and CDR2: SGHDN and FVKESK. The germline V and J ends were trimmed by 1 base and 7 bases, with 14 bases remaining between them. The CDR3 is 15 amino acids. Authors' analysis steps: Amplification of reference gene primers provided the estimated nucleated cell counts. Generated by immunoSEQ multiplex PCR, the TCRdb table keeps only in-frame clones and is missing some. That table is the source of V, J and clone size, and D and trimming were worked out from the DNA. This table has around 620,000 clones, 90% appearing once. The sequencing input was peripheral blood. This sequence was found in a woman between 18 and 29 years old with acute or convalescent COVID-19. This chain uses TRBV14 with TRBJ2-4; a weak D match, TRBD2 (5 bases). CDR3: CASSQGSSRGNIQYF. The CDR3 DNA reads TGTGCCAGCAGCCAAGGGTCCTCAAGAGGGAACATTCAGTACTTC.